These 27 T cell receptor beta chains were all obtained from the same sample, sequenced in a study of cytomegalovirus exposure and HLA in healthy donors. The method was immunoSEQ multiplex PCR; TCRdb's version includes in-frame clones alone and lacks a portion of them. Of about 110,000 clones in the sample, around 82% were seen once. Material: PBMCs. These receptors originate from a woman under 30 in good health and CMV-seronegative.

This sequence joins TRBV28 and TRBJ2-7; D may be TRBD1 (6 bases). The CDR3 is 15 residues long. The V end lost 5 bases, the J end lost 3 bases, and 17 bases lay between the germline ends. In germline, CDR1 is MDHEN, CDR2 SYDVKM. The CDR3 nucleotides are TGTGCCAGCAGTCCGACAGGAGGTCTAATCTACGAGCAGTACTTC. Its translation is CASSPTGGLIYEQYF.

The CDR3 region has the DNA TGTGCCAGCACCCTGACAGGGAGCTCCTACGAGCAGTACTTC. This translates into CASTLTGSSYEQYF. The chain employs TRBV11-2 and TRBJ2-7; TRBD1 matches 7 bases. The CDR3 sequence is 14 residues long. Germline V gives CDR1 SGHAT, CDR2 FQNNGV. The junction had 6 bases not matched to a gene; V was cut back by 7 bases and J by 0 bases.

The chain carries TRBV10-3 and TRBJ2-7; the D gene is possibly TRBD2 (5 bases). This CDR3 is 15 amino acids long. Trimming stripped 3 bases from V and 2 bases from J, with 14 bases between. Germline V lookup: CDR1 ENHRY, CDR2 SYGVKD. In nucleotides, the CDR3 is TGTGCCATCAGTGATAGGACTCAGCTCACCTACGAGCAGTACTTC. Translation gives CAISDRTQLTYEQYF.

This clone was seen once. V and J are TRBV15 and TRBJ2-7; 7 positions match TRBD2. Germline loops: CDR1 LNHNV, CDR2 YYDKDF (reference sequence). V shed 7 bases and J 2 bases; nucleotides not matched to a gene: 8. The CDR3 is 14 residues long. The DNA for the CDR3 is TGTGCCACCAAAAACACTAGCGAGCCCTACGAGCAGTACTTC. The encoded protein is CATKNTSEPYEQYF.

The chain couples TRBV7-6 to TRBJ1-6; D might be TRBD1 (6 bases). Trimming left V 5 bases short and J 5 bases short, with 10 bases between. Germline CDR1 and CDR2: SGHVS and FNYEAQ. The CDR3 extends over 14 amino acids. DNA for the CDR3: TGTGCCAGCAGCCCTACAGGGAATAATTCACCCCTCCACTTT. Its protein is CASSPTGNNSPLHF. Full variable domain (rest looked up from reference TRBV7-6 and TRBJ1-6): GAGVSQSPRYKVTKRGQDVALRCDPISGHVSLYWYRQALGQGPEFLTYFNYEAQQDKSGLPNDRFSAERPEGSISTLTIQRTEQRDSAMYRCASSPTGNNSPLHFGNGTRLTVT.

The genes are TRBV18 and TRBJ2-7, with 8 bases fitting TRBD2. This CDR3 is 15 amino acids long. Unmatched junction bases numbered 5, after V lost 4 bases and J lost 0 bases. The germline CDR1 and CDR2 sequences are KGHSH and LQKENI. CDR3 DNA sequence: TGTGCCAGCTCACTCCAGCGGGGGAGCTCCTACGAGCAGTACTTC. This sequence encodes CASSLQRGSSYEQYF.

The chain has TRBV2 and TRBJ1-5, with D hard to call. The V and J ends lost 8 bases and 2 bases respectively, with 10 bases between them. The CDR3 extends over 13 amino acids. Looked up from germline, CDR1 is SNHLY and CDR2 is FYNNEI. The CDR3, as DNA: TGTGCCAGCTATCCTACCCGCAATCAGCCCCAGCATTTT. Translating it yields CASYPTRNQPQHF. Full variable domain (missing parts from reference TRBV2 and TRBJ1-5): EPEVTQTPSHQVTQMGQEVILRCVPISNHLYFYWYRQILGQKVEFLVSFYNNEISEKSEIFDDQFSVERPDGSNFTLKIRSTKLEDSAMYFCASYPTRNQPQHFGDGTRLSIL.

The chain uses TRBV7-6 and TRBJ2-4; D uncertain. V lost 2 bases to trimming and J lost 0 bases, with 17 bases between them. Germline CDR1 reads SGHVS; CDR2 reads FNYEAQ. The CDR3 sequence is 18 residues long. The CDR3 DNA reads TGTGCCAGCAGCTTACTACCCTCCCAGGCCGTAGCCAAAAACATTCAGTACTTC. Translation: CASSLLPSQAVAKNIQYF.

The chain uses TRBV6-4 and TRBJ2-2; D perhaps matches TRBD2 (6 bases). CDR3 length: 14 residues. Trimming left V 7 bases short and J 5 bases short, with 14 bases between. Germline CDR1 MRHNA, CDR2 SNTAGT. The CDR3 bases are TGTGCCAGCAAGGCGTCGGGGGAAACCGGGGAGCTGTTTTTT. The encoded protein is CASKASGETGELFF.

This rearrangement joins TRBV9 to TRBJ2-3; TRBD2 aligns across 8 bases. The CDR3 length is 16 residues. Germline assignment: CDR1 SGDLS and CDR2 YYNGEE. The junction had 5 bases not matched to a gene; V was cut back by 0 bases and J by 2 bases. CDR3 protein: CASSVVDSGVTDTQYF. The CDR3 nucleotides are TGTGCCAGCAGCGTAGTGGATAGCGGGGTCACAGATACGCAGTATTTT.

The V call is TRBV6-5, the J call TRBJ2-4, with D unclear. The germline V gene encodes CDR1 MNHEY and CDR2 SVGAGI. The length of the CDR3 is 14 residues. V was shortened by 4 bases and J by 3 bases, with 10 bases between the two germline ends. CDR3 in DNA: TGTGCCAGCAGTTTTGGTTCGAGCAAAAACATTCAGTACTTC. Its translation is CASSFGSSKNIQYF.

The chain recombines TRBV6-6 with TRBJ1-1; D is unresolved. The CDR3 spans 16 residues. Trimming took 4 bases from V and 0 from J, leaving 15 bases between them. Germline V lookup: CDR1 MNHNY, CDR2 SVGAGI (reference sequence). The CDR3 region is CASSFPPGYLNTEAFF. DNA for the CDR3: TGTGCCAGCAGTTTCCCTCCGGGATACCTGAACACTGAAGCTTTCTTT.

This clone was counted once. The rearrangement uses TRBV27 and TRBJ1-3, with a tentative D call TRBD1 (5 bases). Trimming pared 6 bases from V and 0 bases from J, leaving 18 bases between. From germline, CDR1 is MNHEY and CDR2 SMNVEV (reference sequence). This CDR3 has 17 amino acids. CDR3 DNA: TGTGCCAGCAGGCTGTCGGCGGGGCTCACCTCTGGAAACACCATATATTTT. Residues: CASRLSAGLTSGNTIYF.

The chain couples TRBV28 to TRBJ2-1; perhaps TRBD1 as D (6 bases). The CDR3 totals 11 residues. The germline gives CDR1 MDHEN, CDR2 SYDVKM. V was shortened by 11 bases and J by 3 bases, with 8 bases between the two germline ends. CDR3 nucleotides: TGTGCCGGGGGCCGCTACAATGAGCAGTTCTTC. As protein: CAGGRYNEQFF.

The gene calls are TRBV27 and TRBJ1-2, with 11 bases lining up with TRBD1. In germline, CDR1 is MNHEY, CDR2 SMNVEV (reference sequence). The V segment lost 0 bases and the J segment 5 bases; nucleotides outside the gene matches: 5. This CDR3 is 16 amino acids long. CDR3 bases: TGTGCCAGCAGTTTATCGGGGACAGGGGGTTGGTATGGCTACACCTTC. Its translation: CASSLSGTGGWYGYTF.

With regard to this clone: This same CDR3 is encoded by further DNA sequences in the sample. The rearrangement uses TRBV27 and TRBJ1-5, with TRBD1 identical over 8 bases. Unmatched junction bases numbered 1, after V lost 5 bases and J lost 4 bases. The CDR3 has 13 amino acids. CDR1 is MNHEY and CDR2 is SMNVEV in the germline V gene (reference sequence). CDR3 residues: CASSRTGNQPQHF. The CDR3 region has the DNA TGTGCCAGCAGTCGGACAGGGAATCAGCCCCAGCATTTT.

This sequence joins TRBV28 and TRBJ2-1; D is uncertain. This CDR3 is 13 amino acids long. Germline CDR1 is MDHEN and CDR2 is SYDVKM. The V end was cut by 4 bases, the J end by 0 bases, with 4 bases between. The CDR3 region is CASSSISYNEQFF. CDR3 DNA sequence: TGTGCCAGCAGTTCTATCTCCTACAATGAGCAGTTCTTC.

V and J are TRBV6-5 and TRBJ2-7; D remains ambiguous. Germline CDR1 reads MNHEY; CDR2 reads SVGAGI. This CDR3 region has 11 residues. V was trimmed by 5 bases and J by 5 bases, leaving 7 bases between them. CDR3 coding DNA: TGTGCCAGCAGTGAGATGAACGAGCAGTACTTC. Translated: CASSEMNEQYF.

The chain uses TRBV25-1 and TRBJ1-2, with 9 bases aligning to TRBD1. The CDR3 consists of 13 residues. Losses at the gene ends were 8 bases for V and 6 bases for J; bases not matched to a gene: 7. The germline V gene has CDR1 MGHDK and CDR2 SYGVNS. The chain's CDR3 is CASSTGGADGYTF. DNA of the CDR3: TGTGCCAGCTCAACAGGGGGCGCGGATGGCTACACCTTC.

The chain uses TRBV18 and TRBJ2-3; 8 bases match TRBD1. CDR1 and CDR2 (germline): KGHSH, LQKENI. V dropped 2 bases and J dropped 0; count of bases not matched to a gene: 7. The CDR3 is 17 amino acids. This chain's CDR3 is CASSPSKDRASTDTQYF. CDR3 DNA sequence: TGTGCCAGCTCACCAAGTAAGGACAGGGCTAGCACAGATACGCAGTATTTT.

The chain uses TRBV4-1 and TRBJ2-1; 12 bases line up with TRBD2. CDR3 length: 17 residues. The J segment lost 2 bases and the V segment lost 1 base, leaving 3 bases of the junction unmatched. In germline, CDR1 is MGHRA, CDR2 YSYEKL. The CDR3 DNA follows: TGCGCCAGCAGCCAAGCTCCTAGCGGGGGGGCCTACAATGAGCAGTTCTTC. This translates into CASSQAPSGGAYNEQFF.

In this sample, this clone turned up a few times. The CDR3 loop is CASRQGRGNEQFF. DNA for the CDR3: TGTGCCAGCAGACAGGGAAGGGGGAATGAGCAGTTCTTC. V usage is TRBV6-5 and J usage is TRBJ2-1, with D possibly being TRBD1 (6 bases). The CDR3 runs to 13 residues. CDR1 and CDR2 (germline): MNHEY, SVGAGI. V gave up 6 bases and J gave up 7 bases, with 13 bases separating them.

V gene TRBV10-3 combines with J gene TRBJ2-3, with D possibly TRBD2 on 5 matching bases. Germline assignment: CDR1 ENHRY and CDR2 SYGVKD. V was clipped by 2 bases and J by 6 bases, with 9 bases between them. The CDR3 is 13 amino acids. The CDR3 here is CAISEGPGDTQYF. In DNA form, the CDR3 reads TGTGCCATCAGTGAGGGACCGGGGGATACGCAGTATTTT.

DNA of the CDR3: TGTGCCAGCAGTCCAGCCGGGGCAGGGGCCTTCTACGAGCAGTACTTC. It specifies CASSPAGAGAFYEQYF. The chain recombines TRBV27 with TRBJ2-7, with D perhaps TRBD1 (6 bases). This CDR3 is built from 16 residues. Looked up from germline, CDR1 is MNHEY and CDR2 is SMNVEV (reference sequence). The germline V and J ends were trimmed by 5 bases and 3 bases, with 20 bases remaining between them.

V is TRBV28 and J is TRBJ1-2; D possibly corresponds to TRBD1 (6 bases). The germline gives CDR1 MDHEN, CDR2 SYDVKM. The CDR3 loop spans 13 amino acids. Deletions cut 6 bases from V and 4 bases from J, with 12 bases between. CDR3 in DNA: TGTGCCAGCAGACGTCGGACAGTCTATGGCTACACCTTC. It encodes CASRRRTVYGYTF.

J is TRBJ2-1 and V is TRBV7-3; D might be TRBD1 (6 bases). Germline V gene data show CDR1 as SGHTA and CDR2 as FQGTGA. CDR3 size: 13 residues. The V and J ends lost 5 bases and 7 bases respectively, with 12 bases between them. CDR3 amino acids: CASSQGIGNEQFF. As DNA, the CDR3 is TGTGCCAGCAGCCAGGGGATTGGAAATGAGCAGTTCTTC.

The chain couples TRBV4-2 to TRBJ1-2; D is ambiguous. Germline CDR1 LGHNA, CDR2 YNFKEQ. The V end was cut by 3 bases, the J end by 5 bases, with 10 bases between. The CDR3 runs to 13 residues. CDR3 protein: CASSQGGPYGYTF. The DNA of the CDR3 is TGTGCCAGCAGCCAGGGAGGGCCTTATGGCTACACCTTC.